This is a list of T cell receptor beta chains from one sample in a study of shared clonotypes between healthy human individuals. TCRdb keeps only in-frame clones here, not all; method: immunoSEQ multiplex PCR. The sample has fewer than 1 million clones, around 96% seen once. Sequenced: naive CD8+ T cells sorted from blood. All receptors come from a man aged 30 to 45 in good health. CDR3s include the opening cysteine and the closing phenylalanine or tryptophan. The order of the fields is CDR3 DNA, CDR3 protein, J gene, V gene, D gene, clone size. A D gene is named only where the DNA matches it firmly. Only part of the rows carry a size: once, few, many, or a class if the clone is expanded.

TGTGCCAGCAGCTCCGAAGTCGGGGAGCTGTTTTTT CASSSEVGELFF TRBJ2-2 TRBV7-9 - -
TGTGCCAGCAGCCTAAGTCCGGGACAGGGACCTGGGGCCAACGTCCTGACTTTC CASSLSPGQGPGANVLTF TRBJ2-6 TRBV7-9 TRBD1 -
TGTGCCAGCAGCTTCCTAATATTCTCCGAGGAGTTCTTC CASSFLIFSEEFF TRBJ2-1 TRBV7-6 - -
TGCAGCGTTGAAGATCTAAACAGGCTGAGAGAGACCCAGTACTTC CSVEDLNRLRETQYF TRBJ2-5 TRBV29-1 - -
TGTGCCAGCATCCCTACTGGCTGGGGCACAGATACGCAGTATTTT CASIPTGWGTDTQYF TRBJ2-3 TRBV27 - -
TGTGCCAGCAGCGTACGAGCGGGAGGGTTTTACAATGAGCAGTTCTTC CASSVRAGGFYNEQFF TRBJ2-1 TRBV9 TRBD2 -
TGTGCCAGCAGTGACCCTTTGGGGGGGCACGGTCAGCCCCAGCATTTT CASSDPLGGHGQPQHF TRBJ1-5 TRBV6-1 - -
TGTGCCAGCAGTGAAGCGCTTCCCGGGACATCGAACAATGAGCAGTTCTTC CASSEALPGTSNNEQFF TRBJ2-1 TRBV2 - -
TGTGCCAGCAGCTACCCGGGACTAGCAAGAGTAGATACGCAGTATTTT CASSYPGLARVDTQYF TRBJ2-3 TRBV21-1 - -
TGTGCCAGCAGCTTTGAGGAGGGGCCATACAATGAGCAGTTCTTC CASSFEEGPYNEQFF TRBJ2-1 TRBV7-9 - -
TGTGCCAGCAGCTTCACCCAGGGACTACTAAACGAGCAGTACTTC CASSFTQGLLNEQYF TRBJ2-7 TRBV5-5 TRBD2 -
TGTGCCAGCAGCGTATACGCAGGAACCTACGAGCAGTACTTC CASSVYAGTYEQYF TRBJ2-7 TRBV9 - once
TGTGCCAGCAGCCCTACCTCGGGAGGATACTACGAGCAGTACTTC CASSPTSGGYYEQYF TRBJ2-7 TRBV6-6 TRBD2 -
TGTGCCAGCAGCTTAGGATTCGCAGGGCTTAGCGAGCAGTACTTC CASSLGFAGLSEQYF TRBJ2-7 TRBV7-2 - -
TGTGCCAGCAGCTGGGTGGATGGGACAGGGACGTTTAAGCAGTACTTC CASSWVDGTGTFKQYF TRBJ2-7 TRBV5-4 TRBD1 -
TGTGCCAGCAGCCTGGGGACAGAAGAGACCCAGTACTTC CASSLGTEETQYF TRBJ2-5 TRBV7-6 TRBD1 -
TGTGCCAGCAGTGAAGCCTGGGACAGAAATTACGAGCAGTACTTC CASSEAWDRNYEQYF TRBJ2-7 TRBV2 TRBD1 once
TGCGCCAGCAGACAGGGACTAGCGGCAAACAATGAGCAGTTCTTC CASRQGLAANNEQFF TRBJ2-1 TRBV5-1 TRBD2 -
TGTGCCAGCAGCCAAGTGGGACTAGTCTATGAGCAGTTCTTC CASSQVGLVYEQFF TRBJ2-1 TRBV14 TRBD2 once
TGTGCCAGCAGTCCCTTGGGGGTTATCCACTCCTACAATGAGCAGTTCTTC CASSPLGVIHSYNEQFF TRBJ2-1 TRBV28 - -
TGTGCCAGCAGCAACACCGGGGGAAACTATGGCTACACCTTC CASSNTGGNYGYTF TRBJ1-2 TRBV7-9 - -
TGTGCCAGCAGTGAAATGCAGGACTACGAGCAGTACTTC CASSEMQDYEQYF TRBJ2-7 TRBV2 - -
TGCGCCAGCAGCCAACCGGGACAGGGGAACACCGGGGAGCTGTTTTTT CASSQPGQGNTGELFF TRBJ2-2 TRBV4-1 TRBD1 -
TGTGCCAGCAGTCCGCTTCGGGACAGTAGCACAGATACGCAGTATTTT CASSPLRDSSTDTQYF TRBJ2-3 TRBV7-8 TRBD1 -
TGTGCCAGCAGCTTAGACCACGACGGAGATGCAACTAATGAAAAACTGTTTTTT CASSLDHDGDATNEKLFF TRBJ1-4 TRBV11-2 - -
TGTGCCAGCAGCCTCCCGCTAAGCGGGAGGGTCAATGAGCAGTTCTTC CASSLPLSGRVNEQFF TRBJ2-1 TRBV7-9 TRBD2 -
TGTGCCAGCAGCTTGGCCAGCTACAATGAGCAGTTCTTC CASSLASYNEQFF TRBJ2-1 TRBV11-2 - once
TGTGCCAGCAGCTTATCTGTCGGGAGCTGGACAGATACGCAGTATTTT CASSLSVGSWTDTQYF TRBJ2-3 TRBV7-9 - -
TGTGCCAGCAGCTTAGGACAGGGTTTTGAAAAACTGTTTTTT CASSLGQGFEKLFF TRBJ1-4 TRBV13 - few
TGTGCCAGCAGCGCCCCCATCGGCGGTAGCACAGATACGCAGTATTTT CASSAPIGGSTDTQYF TRBJ2-3 TRBV9 - -
TGTGCCAGCAGCTCCCAAGGAAACACCATATATTTT CASSSQGNTIYF TRBJ1-3 TRBV7-9 - few
TGTGCCAGCAGCTTGGTCGGTTTAGGGGTCAATGAGCAGTTCTTC CASSLVGLGVNEQFF TRBJ2-1 TRBV5-4 - -
TGCGCCAGCAGCCAGCCCCGGGACAGGGGAACCGGGGAGCTGTTTTTT CASSQPRDRGTGELFF TRBJ2-2 TRBV4-1 TRBD1 -
TGTGCCAGCTCATCTCGGGCGTCGATGAACACTGAAGCTTTCTTT CASSSRASMNTEAFF TRBJ1-1 TRBV27 - -
TGCGCCAGCAGCCCGCCTATTGGGCAAAGCTCCTACGAGCAGTACTTC CASSPPIGQSSYEQYF TRBJ2-7 TRBV5-1 - -
TGCGCCAGCAGCGGACCGGAGTCTACCCCTGAACGGGGCACTGAAGCTTTCTTT CASSGPESTPERGTEAFF TRBJ1-1 TRBV5-1 - -
TGTGCCAGCAGTTTAGGGGGCCTCTCCTACGAGCAGTACTTC CASSLGGLSYEQYF TRBJ2-7 TRBV28 - -
TGTGCCAGCAGTGATAGCGGGAACGCCTACAATGAGCAGTTCTTC CASSDSGNAYNEQFF TRBJ2-1 TRBV27 TRBD2 -
TGTGCCAGCAGCTTGGGACAGGGTGAAAACACCATATATTTT CASSLGQGENTIYF TRBJ1-3 TRBV13 TRBD1 -
TGTGCCAGCAGGGACAGGGACACCGGGGAGCTGTTTTTT CASRDRDTGELFF TRBJ2-2 TRBV2 TRBD1 -
TGTGCCAGCAGCGGCGACAGGGGACTAGCGAGTACCGGGGAGCTGTTTTTT CASSGDRGLASTGELFF TRBJ2-2 TRBV7-9 TRBD2 -
TGTGCCAGCAGCTACTTCTCGACAGGGGCTTTCTTT CASSYFSTGAFF TRBJ1-1 TRBV7-9 TRBD1 -
TGTGCCAGCAGCTCACACAGGACTAGCGGGAACAATGAGCAGTTCTTC CASSSHRTSGNNEQFF TRBJ2-1 TRBV11-2 TRBD2 -
TGTGCCAGCAGTTCAGGGAGCAATCAGCCCCAGCATTTT CASSSGSNQPQHF TRBJ1-5 TRBV5-4 - -
TGTGCCAGCAGCTTAGGATACGGTTCCTACAATGAGCAGTTCTTC CASSLGYGSYNEQFF TRBJ2-1 TRBV11-3 - -
TGTGCCAGCAGCTTAGACGTTTGGACAGGCAATGAGCAGTTCTTC CASSLDVWTGNEQFF TRBJ2-1 TRBV7-7 TRBD1 -
TGTGCCAGCAGTTCCGGACTGAACTATGGCTACACCTTC CASSSGLNYGYTF TRBJ1-2 TRBV6-5 - -
TGCAGCGTTGCCGGGGGAAACACTGAAGCTTTCTTT CSVAGGNTEAFF TRBJ1-1 TRBV29-1 - -
TGTGCCACCAGCAGCGCCCTCGGGACACTAGTCGAGCAGTTCTTC CATSSALGTLVEQFF TRBJ2-1 TRBV15 - -
TGTGCCAGCTCACCCGGGGGACAGGGCTCCTACGAGCAGTACTTC CASSPGGQGSYEQYF TRBJ2-7 TRBV18 TRBD1 -
TGCGCCAGCAGCCAAGACCCTGGGACAGTCGAGCAGTACTTC CASSQDPGTVEQYF TRBJ2-7 TRBV4-3 TRBD1 -
TGTGCCAGCAGTTTGGAGGGTTATCAGCCCCAGCATTTT CASSLEGYQPQHF TRBJ1-5 TRBV28 - -
TGCGCCAGCAGCCAGGTAACATCGCCTGTCACCTTC CASSQVTSPVTF TRBJ1-2 TRBV4-1 - -
TGTGCCAGCAGCTTAGCTCGGGGGCGGAACGAGCAGTACTTC CASSLARGRNEQYF TRBJ2-7 TRBV7-2 - -
TGTGCCAGCAGCTCGCTTGGGGGTCTCCACGAGCAGTACTTC CASSSLGGLHEQYF TRBJ2-7 TRBV7-9 - -
TGTGCCAGCAAACTAGCGGGAGGCTACGAGCAGTACTTC CASKLAGGYEQYF TRBJ2-7 TRBV6-5 TRBD2 -
TGCAGCGTTGCGGGGACTAGCAACCAAGAGACCCAGTACTTC CSVAGTSNQETQYF TRBJ2-5 TRBV29-1 TRBD2 -